Below, one T cell receptor (beta chain) is given with its context. This record comes from a study of cytomegalovirus exposure and HLA in healthy donors. Study in general: Around 200 million T cells yielded 100 million to 130 million unique TCR beta sequences, as an earlier analysis found.

Primers for the PCR totalled 60 Vbeta and 13 Jbeta. Here immunoSEQ multiplex PCR was the method, and the copy in TCRdb shows in-frame clones only, minus some. The sample has 60,000 to 70,000 clones; 60% to 80% are singletons. J was trimmed by 8 bases and V by 4 bases; bases with no gene match: 8. Germline CDR1 SGHRS, CDR2 YFSETQ. This CDR3 has 14 amino acids. The material sequenced was PBMCs. This chain connects TRBV5-1 to TRBJ1-4, with 7 bases identical to TRBD1. This TCR came from a male donor in good health and CMV-seropositive. The chain's CDR3 is CASSPQGLREKLFF. The CDR3 nucleotides are TGCGCCAGCAGCCCACAGGGGCTTAGGGAAAAACTGTTTTTT.